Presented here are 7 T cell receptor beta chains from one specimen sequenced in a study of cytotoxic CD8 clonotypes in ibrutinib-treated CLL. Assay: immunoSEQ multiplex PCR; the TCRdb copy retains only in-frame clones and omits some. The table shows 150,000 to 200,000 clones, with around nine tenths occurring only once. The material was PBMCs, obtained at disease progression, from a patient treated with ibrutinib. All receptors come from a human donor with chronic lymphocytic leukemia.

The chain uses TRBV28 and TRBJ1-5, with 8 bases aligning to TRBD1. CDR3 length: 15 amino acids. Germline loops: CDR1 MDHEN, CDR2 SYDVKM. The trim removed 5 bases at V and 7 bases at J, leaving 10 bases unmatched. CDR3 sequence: CASSPTQGAVQPQHF. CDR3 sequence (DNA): TGTGCCAGCAGTCCCACCCAGGGGGCAGTCCAGCCCCAGCATTTT.

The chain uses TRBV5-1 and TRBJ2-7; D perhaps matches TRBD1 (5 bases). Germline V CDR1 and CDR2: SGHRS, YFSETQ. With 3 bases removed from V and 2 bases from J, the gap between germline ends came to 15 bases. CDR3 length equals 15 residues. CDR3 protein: CASSSPSQGTYEQYF. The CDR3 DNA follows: TGCGCCAGCAGCTCCCCCTCCCAGGGTACCTACGAGCAGTACTTC.

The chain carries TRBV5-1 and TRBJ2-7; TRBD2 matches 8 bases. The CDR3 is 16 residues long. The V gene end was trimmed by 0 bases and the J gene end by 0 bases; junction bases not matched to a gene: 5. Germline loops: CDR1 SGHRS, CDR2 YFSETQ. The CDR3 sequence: CASSLGVAGLSYEQYF. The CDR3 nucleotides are TGCGCCAGCAGCTTGGGGGTAGCGGGACTCTCCTACGAGCAGTACTTC.

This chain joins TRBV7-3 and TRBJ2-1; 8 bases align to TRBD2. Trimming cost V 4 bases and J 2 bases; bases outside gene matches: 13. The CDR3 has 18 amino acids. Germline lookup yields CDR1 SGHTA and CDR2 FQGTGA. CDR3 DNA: TGTGCCAGCAGCTGGCCAGCGGGAGAGGAGGACCCCTACAATGAGCAGTTCTTC. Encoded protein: CASSWPAGEEDPYNEQFF.

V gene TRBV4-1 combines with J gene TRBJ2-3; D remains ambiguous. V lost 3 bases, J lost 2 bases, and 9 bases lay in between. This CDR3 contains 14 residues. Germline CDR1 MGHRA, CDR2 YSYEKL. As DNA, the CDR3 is TGCGCCAGCAGCCAGAGTTTAACCACAGATACGCAGTATTTT. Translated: CASSQSLTTDTQYF.

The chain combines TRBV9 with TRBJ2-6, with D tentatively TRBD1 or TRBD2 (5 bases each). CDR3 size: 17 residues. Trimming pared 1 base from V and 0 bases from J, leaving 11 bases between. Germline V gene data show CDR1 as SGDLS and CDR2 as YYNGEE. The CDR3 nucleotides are TGTGCCAGCAGCGTACAGGGAGACTACTCTGGGGCCAACGTCCTGACTTTC. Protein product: CASSVQGDYSGANVLTF.

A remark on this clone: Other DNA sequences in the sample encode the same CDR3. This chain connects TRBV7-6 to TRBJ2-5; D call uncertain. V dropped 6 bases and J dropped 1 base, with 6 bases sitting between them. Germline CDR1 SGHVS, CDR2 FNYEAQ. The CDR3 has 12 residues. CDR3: CASSRSQETQYF. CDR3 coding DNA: TGTGCCAGCAGTAGATCCCAAGAGACCCAGTACTTC. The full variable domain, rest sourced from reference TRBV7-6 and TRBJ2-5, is GAGVSQSPRYKVTKRGQDVALRCDPISGHVSLYWYRQALGQGPEFLTYFNYEAQQDKSGLPNDRFSAERPEGSISTLTIQRTEQRDSAMYRCASSRSQETQYFGPGTRLLVL.